What follows is one TCR beta chain and its context. For the second PCR, which ran for about 6 to 11 cycles, a sample-barcoded 5' primer and a J-beta primer mix were used. Each sample yielded at least 3 million CDR3-containing paired-end reads. TCRdb re-called the 5' RACE reads with MiXCR, one entry per CDR3 protein. The sample holds 750,000 to 950,000 distinct CDR3 sequences, almost 30% seen once. Germline V gene data show CDR1 as SGHAT and CDR2 as FQNNGV. V was trimmed by 4 bases and J by 2 bases, leaving 15 bases between them. This CDR3 spans 16 amino acids. This sample is drawn from a study of blood T cells in healthy people across ages. The data also belong to a second study, concerning T cells of mothers and their children. That report adds: In cDNA synthesis, all of the extracted RNA was used at about 1.6 ug per 15 ul.

The sample taken for sequencing was blood. This chain links TRBV11-2 with TRBJ2-1; maybe TRBD2 (6 bases). The TCR originated in a middle-aged woman in good health. CDR3 in DNA: TGTGCCAGCAGCTCCCCCGGGAGCGCGGCCTACAATGAGCAGTTCTTC. Translation: CASSSPGSAAYNEQFF.